The clone carrying this TCR beta chain was counted a few times. Antigen specificity is unknown. CDR1 and CDR2 (germline): MNHEY, SVGEGT. This CDR3 is 15 amino acids long. The V gene end was trimmed by 4 bases and the J gene end by 6 bases; junction bases not matched to a gene: 6. The method was immunoSEQ multiplex PCR; TCRdb's version includes in-frame clones alone and lacks a portion of them. The sample lists 90,000 to 120,000 clones, approximately 90% occurring once. It was second doses at about 4 or about 12 weeks that were pooled. The data are from a study of T cell responses to AZD1222 COVID-19 vaccine. Study-wide results and caveats: At 160-218 and 743-854, vaccine-associated CD4 TCRs were dominant, and they spanned spike.

The sequence was obtained from an adult who received the AZD1222 COVID-19 vaccine. The chain employs TRBV6-2 or TRBV6-3 and TRBJ1-5, with TRBD1 identical over 10 bases. The input for sequencing was peripheral blood, taken 28 days after the second AZD1222 dose. The chain's CDR3 is CASSFGTGVGQPQHF. The DNA for the CDR3 is TGTGCCAGCAGTTTCGGGACAGGGGTCGGTCAGCCCCAGCATTTT.